This T cell receptor beta chain was profiled in a study of cytomegalovirus exposure and HLA in healthy donors. In germline, CDR1 is KGHSH, CDR2 LQKENI. Deletions cut 5 bases from V and 6 bases from J, with 10 bases between. The CDR3 runs to 12 residues. Study-wide results and limits: It was shown in a later analysis that HLA-associated TCR beta chains were more clonally expanded than other, equally common chains. Confirmation in vitro established that a few CMV-associated chains were specific for CMV antigens. HLA alleles were associated with 17,000 or so TCR beta sequences in a later analysis at 0.05 false discovery rate.

About this clone: The antigen remains unidentified.

PCR was performed using 60 Vbeta and 13 Jbeta primers. Sequenced by immunoSEQ multiplex PCR; TCRdb stores in-frame clones only, minus some. The repertoire includes 140,000 or so clones, roughly 84% of them detected once, and less than 2.5% sits in the top ten. The source material was PBMCs. The clonotype originates from a boy younger than 10 in good health and CMV-seronegative. The V call is TRBV18, the J call TRBJ1-2; D perhaps matches TRBD1 (5 bases). CDR3 sequence reads: CASSIFRDGYTF. The CDR3 nucleotides are TGTGCCAGCTCAATCTTCAGGGATGGCTACACCTTC. Filled out from reference TRBV18 and TRBJ1-2, the complete variable domain reads NAGVMQNPRHLVRRRGQEARLRCSPMKGHSHVYWYRQLPEEGLKFMVYLQKENIIDESGMPKERFSAEFPKEGPSILRIQQVVRGDSAAYFCASSIFRDGYTFGSGTRLTVV.